The 18 T cell receptor beta chains given below trace back to one sample, sequenced in a study of response to subunit inactivated influenza vaccine. TCRdb reprocessed the RT-PCR reads with MiXCR, giving one entry per CDR3 protein. The data hold a few hundred thousand distinct CDR3 sequences, with 12% to 15% observed a single time. The sequences come from PBMCs from blood, collected 11 to 12 days after vaccination. These receptors were collected from a man aged 50 to 60 who received an inactivated influenza vaccine.

The gene calls are TRBV12-3 or TRBV12-4 and TRBJ2-1; 15 bases fit TRBD2. The V segment lost 5 bases and the J segment 10 bases; nucleotides outside the gene matches: 6. The CDR3 length is 15 residues. CDR3 sequence reads: CASSETGLAGGEQFF. CDR3 DNA: TGTGCCAGCAGTGAAACGGGACTAGCGGGGGGAGAGCAGTTCTTC.

This clonotype was seen a few times. The chain joins TRBV29-1 to TRBJ2-3, with D uncertain. The CDR3 runs 14 residues. With 7 bases removed from V and 6 bases from J, the gap between germline ends came to 20 bases. Per germline, CDR1 SQVTM and CDR2 ANQGSEA. The CDR3 DNA reads as TGCAGCGCCTCCGACTGGGTCGTTAGTGATACGCAGTATTTT. It is translated as CSASDWVVSDTQYF.

The table lists this clonotype with a few counts. The rearrangement uses TRBV29-1 and TRBJ2-3; 14 nucleotides align to TRBD2. After removal of 4 bases from V and 1 base from J, the junction contained 4 bases not matched to a gene. The CDR3 is 16 amino acids. Germline V gene sequence: CDR1 SQVTM, CDR2 ANQGSEA. CDR3 amino acids: CSVGGTSGGRTDTQYF. CDR3 in DNA: TGCAGCGTTGGAGGGACTAGCGGGGGCCGCACAGATACGCAGTATTTT.

V usage is TRBV11-1 and J usage is TRBJ2-7; the D gene is possibly TRBD2 (6 bases). Germline loops: CDR1 SGHAT, CDR2 FQDESV (reference sequence). Trimming cost V 3 bases and J 1 base, with 10 bases left between them. The CDR3 contains 14 residues. CDR3 sequence: CASSFGGRSYEQYF. In DNA form, the CDR3 reads TGTGCCAGCAGCTTCGGAGGGCGTTCCTACGAGCAGTACTTC.

This sequence joins TRBV7-8 and TRBJ1-6; 7 bases fit TRBD1. Germline V lookup: CDR1 SGHVS, CDR2 FQNEAQ. The length of the CDR3 is 13 residues. V shed 5 bases, J shed 12 bases, and the junction held 7 bases outside the gene matches. CDR3 sequence (DNA): TGTGCCAGCAGCGCTCCGGGACAGTTACCCCTCCACTTT. This sequence encodes CASSAPGQLPLHF. Based on the CDR3 plus reference TRBV7-8 and TRBJ1-6, the full variable domain is GAGVSQSPRYKVAKRGQDVALRCDPISGHVSLFWYQQALGQGPEFLTYFQNEAQLDKSGLPSDRFFAERPEGSVSTLKIQRTQQEDSAVYLCASSAPGQLPLHFGNGTRLTVT.

This chain uses TRBV14 with TRBJ1-2; TRBD1 matches 10 bases. The germline gives CDR1 SGHDN, CDR2 FVKESK. This CDR3 spans 18 amino acids. J gave up 4 bases and V 0 bases, and 11 bases lay outside the gene matches. The CDR3 DNA reads as TGTGCCAGCAGCCAAGATCTAAGAGAGACAGGGGGCACCTATGGCTACACCTTC. Its translation is CASSQDLRETGGTYGYTF.

This clonotype was seen only a few times. The chain carries TRBV15 and TRBJ2-1; tentative D call: TRBD2 (5 bases). Germline-derived CDR1 and CDR2 are LNHNV and YYDKDF (reference sequence). The V end lost 3 bases, the J end lost 2 bases, and 8 bases lay between the germline ends. The CDR3 runs to 14 residues. CDR3: CATSRPRAYNEQFF. The CDR3 coding sequence is TGTGCCACCAGCAGGCCGCGGGCCTACAATGAGCAGTTCTTC.

The chain is built from TRBV25-1 and TRBJ2-3; D remains unclear. V was trimmed by 4 bases and J by 5 bases, leaving 10 bases between them. In germline, CDR1 is MGHDK, CDR2 SYGVNS. This CDR3 is 13 amino acids long. The CDR3 loop reads CASSVVGGDTQYF. In DNA, the CDR3 is TGTGCCAGCAGTGTGGTAGGTGGAGATACGCAGTATTTT.

This rearrangement joins TRBV6-1 to TRBJ2-7; D remains unclear. CDR3 length: 14 residues. Trimming stripped 1 base from V and 6 bases from J, with 13 bases between. Germline loops: CDR1 MNHNS, CDR2 SASEGT. The CDR3 sequence: CASSEDTVSIEQYF. DNA for the CDR3: TGTGCCAGCAGTGAAGACACCGTCAGTATCGAGCAGTACTTC.

V gene TRBV5-1 combines with J gene TRBJ2-7, with 9 bases identical to TRBD1. The CDR3 is 15 residues long. Germline V gene data show CDR1 as SGHRS and CDR2 as YFSETQ. With V trimmed by 5 bases and J by 3 bases, 9 bases remained unmatched. Written as DNA, the CDR3 is TGCGCCAGCAGTATCAAGCCGGGACAGGGCTACGAGCAGTACTTC. Amino acids: CASSIKPGQGYEQYF. Full variable domain (outside the CDR3, taken from reference TRBV5-1 and TRBJ2-7): KAGVTQTPRYLIKTRGQQVTLSCSPISGHRSVSWYQQTPGQGLQFLFEYFSETQRNKGNFPGRFSGRQFSNSRSEMNVSTLELGDSALYLCASSIKPGQGYEQYFGPGTRLTVT.

This clonotype occurred a few times. This chain links TRBV12-3 or TRBV12-4 with TRBJ2-4, with D maybe TRBD2 (5 bases). CDR3 size: 11 residues. Trimming left V 5 bases short and J 6 bases short, with 5 bases between. The CDR3 DNA reads TGTGCCAGCAGTGGACTAAACATTCAGTACTTC. It codes for CASSGLNIQYF.

The chain recombines TRBV20-1 with TRBJ1-2; D is undetermined. The CDR3 is made up of 11 amino acids. V lost 1 base to trimming and J lost 9 bases, with 9 bases between them. Germline assignment: CDR1 DFQATT and CDR2 SNEGSKA (reference sequence). CDR3 amino acids: CSARGWDSYTF. The CDR3 DNA reads TGCAGTGCTAGAGGGTGGGATAGCTACACCTTC.

This clonotype was found a few times. CDR3 loop: CASSLARGAVSYEQYF. The CDR3 nucleotides are TGCGCCAGCAGCTTGGCCAGAGGGGCCGTTAGCTACGAGCAGTACTTC. This chain links TRBV5-1 with TRBJ2-7; either TRBD1 or TRBD2 may fit D (5 bases each). Trimming shortened V by 0 bases and J by 3 bases, and 16 bases separated the two germline ends. The V gene's germline CDR1 is SGHRS and CDR2 YFSETQ. The CDR3 runs 16 residues.

This clonotype was observed a handful of times. This sequence joins TRBV5-1 and TRBJ2-3; TRBD1 matches 7 bases. Germline-derived CDR1 and CDR2 are SGHRS and YFSETQ. With V trimmed by 4 bases and J by 5 bases, 7 bases remained unmatched. The CDR3 is 14 residues long. CDR3 nucleotide sequence: TGCGCCAGCAGCACATTCCACAGGGGAGATACGCAGTATTTT. It specifies CASSTFHRGDTQYF.

The sample holds a few counts of this clonotype. The chain combines TRBV6-1 with TRBJ2-3; no firm D call. This CDR3 has 14 residues. Trimming took off 5 bases at V and 2 bases at J, with 11 bases between the two ends. Germline CDR1 reads MNHNS; CDR2 reads SASEGT. CDR3 residues: CASSPSRATDTQYF. CDR3 DNA: TGTGCCAGCAGTCCCTCCCGGGCCACAGATACGCAGTATTTT.

The rearrangement links TRBV5-1 to TRBJ1-5; the D is unclear. Trimming took off 6 bases at V and 6 bases at J, with 19 bases between the two ends. CDR3 length equals 15 residues. Per germline, CDR1 SGHRS and CDR2 YFSETQ. The CDR3 bases are TGCGCCAGCAACCGTCCAGATCCTAGCGGTCAGCCCCAGCATTTT. It is translated as CASNRPDPSGQPQHF.

This clonotype was seen only a few times. The CDR3 DNA reads as TGTGCCAGCAGTTATCGGTTCGAATCGGATGAGCAGTTCTTC. As protein: CASSYRFESDEQFF. The chain has TRBV6-2 or TRBV6-3 and TRBJ2-1, with D hard to call. The CDR3 spans 14 residues. Trimming removed 3 bases from V and 8 bases from J, with 14 bases in between. Per the germline V gene, CDR1 is MNHEY and CDR2 is SVGEGT.

This clonotype was seen repeatedly, ten times or more. The chain recombines TRBV12-3 or TRBV12-4 with TRBJ2-3; possibly TRBD1 for D (6 bases). The CDR3 has 15 amino acids. With 6 bases removed from V and 3 bases from J, the gap between germline ends came to 16 bases. The CDR3 here is CASSLGALRTDTQYF. In DNA, the CDR3 is TGTGCCAGCAGCTTGGGGGCCTTGAGAACAGATACGCAGTATTTT.